This TCR beta chain was obtained from a study of blood T cell repertoires in COVID-19. In the study overall: Sites across the United States, Italy and Spain contributed samples from acute and convalescent COVID-19. The analysed material was cDNA or gDNA that came from T cells, B-cell-depleted T cells, or PBMCs.

V lost 5 bases and J 2 bases, leaving 10 bases between the germline ends. CDR3 length equals 13 residues. CDR1 is SGDLS, CDR2 YYNGEE, per germline. Per the original methods: Cell counts per sample came from amplifying reference gene primers. TCRdb keeps only in-frame clones here, not all; method: immunoSEQ multiplex PCR. Clonal size and the V and J genes are those of that table, whereas D and trimming came from the DNA. The profile shows 55,000 to 80,000 clones, around 86% of them singletons. Sequencing was performed on peripheral blood. The origin of this receptor is a human donor in a cohort sampled during active COVID-19. The rearrangement uses TRBV9 and TRBJ2-5, with D maybe TRBD2 (6 bases). As DNA, the CDR3 is TGTGCCAGCAGTTTGGGACTTCAAGAGACCCAGTACTTC. It yields the protein CASSLGLQETQYF. Looking up the rest from reference TRBV9 and TRBJ2-5 gives the full variable domain: DSGVTQTPKHLITATGQRVTLRCSPRSGDLSVYWYQQSLDQGLQFLIQYYNGEERAKGNILERFSAQQFPDLHSELNLSSLELGDSALYFCASSLGLQETQYFGPGTRLLVL.